This T cell receptor beta chain was obtained from a study of OX40 agonist ivuxolimab in advanced cancers. Across the study: Eligibility rules accepted prior anti-PD-1, anti-PD-L1 or anti-CTLA-4 therapy, and 35% to 45% had some.

Clones were sequenced by immunoSEQ multiplex PCR, and TCRdb holds only the in-frame ones, with some missing. The sample records approximately 89,000 clones, around nine tenths being singletons. Study-level points and caveats: Expanded clones belonging to CD8+ T cells outnumbered, on average, those of CD4+. At 0.1 to 3.0 mg/kg and by week 6, CD4+ and CD8+ T cells in the blood had expanded clonally.

Turning to this clone: Its antigen is unidentified.

This specimen consisted of CD4+ or CD8+ T cells sorted from blood, obtained in a trial of the OX40 agonist ivuxolimab. The clonotype originates from an adult with an advanced solid tumor such as melanoma, head and neck, liver or kidney cancer.

DNA of the CDR3: TGTGCCAGCAGTTACTCGATTCGGGCCGGGGAGCTGTTTTTT. Residues: CASSYSIRAGELFF. The chain recombines TRBV6-5 with TRBJ2-2; no clear D. Trimming took 0 bases from V and 6 from J, leaving 8 bases between them. The CDR3 contains 14 residues. From germline, CDR1 is MNHEY and CDR2 SVGAGI.